This T cell receptor beta chain was captured in a study of CD8 T cells in Susac syndrome. General study findings and limits: The study's TCR sequencing and HLA analysis covered a relatively small number of individuals, and the study acknowledged this.

Isolation of CD8+ and CD4+ T cells was performed negatively, whereas enrichment of TEMRA cells was done by FACS. The CDR3 extends over 18 amino acids. Germline V gene sequence: CDR1 SNHLY, CDR2 FYNNEI. After removal of 0 bases from V and 0 bases from J, the junction contained 5 bases not matched to a gene. An amount of RNA that ranged from 0.5 to 1 ug was reverse transcribed with random hexamers. Multiplex immunoSEQ PCR targeted 54 Vbeta and 13 Jbeta TCR beta segments. TCRdb processed the immunoSEQ multiplex PCR reads anew with MiXCR; each CDR3 protein has one entry. The sample carries 130,000 or so distinct CDR3 sequences, 75% to 90% recorded once. With regard to this clonotype: The antigen remains undetermined.

J is TRBJ2-6 and V is TRBV2; 7 bases line up with TRBD1. Material for sequencing was CD8+ T cells from PBMCs. This TCR came from a human donor with multiple sclerosis. DNA of the CDR3: TGTGCCAGCAGTGAAGCGAGTGGGACAGACTCTGGGGCCAACGTCCTGACTTTC. Residues: CASSEASGTDSGANVLTF.